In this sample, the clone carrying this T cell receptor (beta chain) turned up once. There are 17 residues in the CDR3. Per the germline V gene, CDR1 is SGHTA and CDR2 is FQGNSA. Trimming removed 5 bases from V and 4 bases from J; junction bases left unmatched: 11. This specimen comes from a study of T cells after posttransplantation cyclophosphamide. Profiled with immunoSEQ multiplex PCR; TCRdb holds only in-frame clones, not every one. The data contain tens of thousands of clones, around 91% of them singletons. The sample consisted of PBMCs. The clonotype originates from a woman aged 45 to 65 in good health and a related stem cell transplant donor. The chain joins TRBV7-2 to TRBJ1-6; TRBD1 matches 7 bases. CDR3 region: CASSQLPGQKYNSPLHF. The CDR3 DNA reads TGTGCCAGCAGCCAACTCCCGGGACAGAAGTATAATTCACCCCTCCACTTT.